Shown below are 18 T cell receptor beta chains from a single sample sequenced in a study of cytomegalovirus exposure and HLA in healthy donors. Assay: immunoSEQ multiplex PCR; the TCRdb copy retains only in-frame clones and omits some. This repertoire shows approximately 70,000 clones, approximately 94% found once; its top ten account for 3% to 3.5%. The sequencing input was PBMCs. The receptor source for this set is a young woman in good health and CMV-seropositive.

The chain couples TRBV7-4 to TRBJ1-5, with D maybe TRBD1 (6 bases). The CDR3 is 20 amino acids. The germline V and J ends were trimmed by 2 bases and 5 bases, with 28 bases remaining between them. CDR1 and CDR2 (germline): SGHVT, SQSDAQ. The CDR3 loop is CASSLSPKGGGGRIYQPQHF. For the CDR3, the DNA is TGTGCCAGCAGCTTAAGCCCCAAGGGGGGGGGAGGGAGGATTTATCAGCCCCAGCATTTT.

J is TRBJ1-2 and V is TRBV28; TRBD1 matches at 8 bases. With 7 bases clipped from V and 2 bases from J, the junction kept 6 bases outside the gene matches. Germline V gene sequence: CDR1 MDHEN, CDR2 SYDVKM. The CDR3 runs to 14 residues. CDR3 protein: CASIAGDRNYGYTF. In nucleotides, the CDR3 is TGTGCCAGCATTGCCGGGGACAGGAACTATGGCTACACCTTC.

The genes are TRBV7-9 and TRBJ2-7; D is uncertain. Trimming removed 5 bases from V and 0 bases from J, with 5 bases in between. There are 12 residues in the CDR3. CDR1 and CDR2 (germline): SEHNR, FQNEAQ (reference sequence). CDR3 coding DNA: TGTGCCAGCAGCCTAAACTCCTACGAGCAGTACTTC. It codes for CASSLNSYEQYF.

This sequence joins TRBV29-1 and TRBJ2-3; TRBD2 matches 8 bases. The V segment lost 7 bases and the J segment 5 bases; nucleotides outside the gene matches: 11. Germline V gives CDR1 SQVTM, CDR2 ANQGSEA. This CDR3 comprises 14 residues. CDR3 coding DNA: TGCAGCGCACCGGGGGGGGCAGTGGAAGATACGCAGTATTTT. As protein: CSAPGGAVEDTQYF.

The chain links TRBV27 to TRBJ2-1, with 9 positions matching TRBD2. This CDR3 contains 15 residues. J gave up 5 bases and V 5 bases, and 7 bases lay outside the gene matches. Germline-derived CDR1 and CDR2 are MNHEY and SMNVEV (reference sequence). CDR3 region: CASSPSGRYHNEQFF. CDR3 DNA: TGTGCCAGCAGTCCAAGCGGGAGGTACCACAATGAGCAGTTCTTC.

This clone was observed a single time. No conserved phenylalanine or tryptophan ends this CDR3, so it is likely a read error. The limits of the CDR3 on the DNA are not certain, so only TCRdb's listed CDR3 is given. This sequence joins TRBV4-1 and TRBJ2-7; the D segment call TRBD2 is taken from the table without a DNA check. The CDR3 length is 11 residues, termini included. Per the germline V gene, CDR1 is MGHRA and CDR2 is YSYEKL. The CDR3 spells CASKGGASPQG.

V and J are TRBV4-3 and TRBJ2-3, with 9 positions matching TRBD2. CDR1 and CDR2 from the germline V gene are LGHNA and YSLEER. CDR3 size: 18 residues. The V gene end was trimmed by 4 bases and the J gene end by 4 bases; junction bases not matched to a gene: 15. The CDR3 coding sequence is TGCGCCAGCAGCCGGAAAACCCCTGCGGGAGGGCCGGCAGATACGCAGTATTTT. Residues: CASSRKTPAGGPADTQYF.

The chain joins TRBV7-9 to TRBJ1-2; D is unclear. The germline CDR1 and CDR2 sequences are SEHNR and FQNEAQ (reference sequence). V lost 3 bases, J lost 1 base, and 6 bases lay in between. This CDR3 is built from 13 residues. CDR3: CASSFSDNYGYTF. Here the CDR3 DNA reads TGTGCCAGCAGCTTCAGCGATAACTATGGCTACACCTTC.

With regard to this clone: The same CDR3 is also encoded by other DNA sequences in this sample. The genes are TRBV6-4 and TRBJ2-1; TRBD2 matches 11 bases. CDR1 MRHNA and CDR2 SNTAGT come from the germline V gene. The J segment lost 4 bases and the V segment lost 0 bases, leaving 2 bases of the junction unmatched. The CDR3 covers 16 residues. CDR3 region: CASSDSGTSGYNEQFF. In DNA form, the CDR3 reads TGTGCCAGCAGTGACTCAGGGACTAGCGGTTACAATGAGCAGTTCTTC.

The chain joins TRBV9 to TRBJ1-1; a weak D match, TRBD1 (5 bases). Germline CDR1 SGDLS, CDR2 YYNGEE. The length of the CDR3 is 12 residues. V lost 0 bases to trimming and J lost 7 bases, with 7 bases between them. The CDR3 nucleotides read TGTGCCAGCAGCGTAGAGGGGAATGAAGCTTTCTTT. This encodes CASSVEGNEAFF.

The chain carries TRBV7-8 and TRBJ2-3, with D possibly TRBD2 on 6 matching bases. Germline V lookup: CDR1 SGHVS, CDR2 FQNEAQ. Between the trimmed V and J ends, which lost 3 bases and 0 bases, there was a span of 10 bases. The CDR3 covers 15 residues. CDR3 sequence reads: CASSFRRESTDTQYF. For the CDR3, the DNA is TGTGCCAGCAGCTTTCGGCGGGAAAGCACAGATACGCAGTATTTT.

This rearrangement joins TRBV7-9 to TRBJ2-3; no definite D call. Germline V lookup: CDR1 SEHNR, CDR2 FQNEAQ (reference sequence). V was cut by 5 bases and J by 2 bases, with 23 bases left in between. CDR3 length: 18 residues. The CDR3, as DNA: TGTGCCAGCAGCCCCTTACCAGCTGCTGACATCTTCACAGATACGCAGTATTTT. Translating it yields CASSPLPAADIFTDTQYF.

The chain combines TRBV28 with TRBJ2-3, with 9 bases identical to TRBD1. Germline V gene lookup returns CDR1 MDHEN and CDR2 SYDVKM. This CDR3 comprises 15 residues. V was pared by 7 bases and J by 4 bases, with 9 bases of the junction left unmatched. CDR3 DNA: TGTGCCAGCACCACCGGGACAGGGTTTTCAGATACGCAGTATTTT. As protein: CASTTGTGFSDTQYF.

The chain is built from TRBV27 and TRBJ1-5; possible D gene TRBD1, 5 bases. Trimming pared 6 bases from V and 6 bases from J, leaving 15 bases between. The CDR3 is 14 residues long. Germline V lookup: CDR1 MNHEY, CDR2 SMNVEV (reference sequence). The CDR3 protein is CASSSMGQGQPQHF. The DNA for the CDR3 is TGTGCCAGCAGCTCAATGGGGCAGGGTCAGCCCCAGCATTTT.

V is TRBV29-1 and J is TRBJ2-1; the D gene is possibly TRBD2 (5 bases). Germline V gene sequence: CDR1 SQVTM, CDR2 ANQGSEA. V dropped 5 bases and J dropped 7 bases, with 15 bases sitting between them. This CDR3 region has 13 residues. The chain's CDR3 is CSVPERSGNEQFF. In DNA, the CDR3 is TGCAGCGTTCCAGAGAGAAGCGGTAATGAGCAGTTCTTC.

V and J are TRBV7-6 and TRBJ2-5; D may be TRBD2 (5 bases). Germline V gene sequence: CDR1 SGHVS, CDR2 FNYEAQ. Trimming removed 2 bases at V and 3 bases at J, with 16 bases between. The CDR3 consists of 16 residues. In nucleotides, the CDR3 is TGTGCCAGCAGCTTAAAAGTCCTAGCAGGAAAAGAGACCCAGTACTTC. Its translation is CASSLKVLAGKETQYF.

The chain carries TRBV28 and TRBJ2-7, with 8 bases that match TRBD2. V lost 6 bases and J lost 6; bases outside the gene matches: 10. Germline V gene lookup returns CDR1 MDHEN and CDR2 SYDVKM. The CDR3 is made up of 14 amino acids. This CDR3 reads CASSLGGTRGEQYF. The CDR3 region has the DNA TGTGCCAGCAGCCTAGGGGGGACTAGGGGCGAGCAGTACTTC. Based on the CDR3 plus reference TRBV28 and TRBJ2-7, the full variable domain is DVKVTQSSRYLVKRTGEKVFLECVQDMDHENMFWYRQDPGLGLRLIYFSYDVKMKEKGDIPEGYSVSREKKERFSLILESASTNQTSMYLCASSLGGTRGEQYFGPGTRLTVT.

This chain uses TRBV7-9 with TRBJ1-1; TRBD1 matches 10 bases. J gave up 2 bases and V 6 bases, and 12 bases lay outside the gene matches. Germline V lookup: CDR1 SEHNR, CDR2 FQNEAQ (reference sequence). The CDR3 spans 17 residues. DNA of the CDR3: TGTGCCAGCAGAAGCGACAGGGGGCTTGAGGGTAACACTGAAGCTTTCTTT. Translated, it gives CASRSDRGLEGNTEAFF.